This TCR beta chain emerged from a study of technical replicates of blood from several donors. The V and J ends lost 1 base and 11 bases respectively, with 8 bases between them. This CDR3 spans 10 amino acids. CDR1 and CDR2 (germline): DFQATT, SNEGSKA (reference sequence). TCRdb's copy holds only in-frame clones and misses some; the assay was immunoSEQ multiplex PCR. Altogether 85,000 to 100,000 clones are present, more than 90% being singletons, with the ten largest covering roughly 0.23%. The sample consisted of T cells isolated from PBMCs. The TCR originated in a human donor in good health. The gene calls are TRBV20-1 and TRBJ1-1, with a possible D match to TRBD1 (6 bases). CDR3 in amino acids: CSARGGRAFF. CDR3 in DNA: TGCAGTGCTAGAGGGGGGCGGGCTTTCTTT.